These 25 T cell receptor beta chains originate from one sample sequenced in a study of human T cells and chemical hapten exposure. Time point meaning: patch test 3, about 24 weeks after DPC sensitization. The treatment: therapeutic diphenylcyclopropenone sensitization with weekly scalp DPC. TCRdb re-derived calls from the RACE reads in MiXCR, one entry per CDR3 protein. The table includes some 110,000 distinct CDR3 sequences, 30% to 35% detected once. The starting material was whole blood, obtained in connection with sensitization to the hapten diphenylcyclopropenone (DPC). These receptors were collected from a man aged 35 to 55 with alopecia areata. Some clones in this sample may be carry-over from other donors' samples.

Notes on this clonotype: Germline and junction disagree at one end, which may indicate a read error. The CDR3 DNA follows: TGTGCCAGCTCACCACAGGGAGGTACTGATGCTTTCTTT. It codes for CASSPQGGTDAFF. The V gene is TRBV18, the J gene TRBJ1-1, with no clear D. The V gene's germline CDR1 is KGHSH and CDR2 LQKENI. This CDR3 has 13 residues. Supplemented by reference TRBV18 and TRBJ1-1, the full variable domain reads NAGVMQNPRHLVRRRGQEARLRCSPMKGHSHVYWYRQLPEEGLKFMVYLQKENIIDESGMPKERFSAEFPKEGPSILRIQQVVRGDSAAYFCASSPQGGTDAFFGQGTRLTVV.

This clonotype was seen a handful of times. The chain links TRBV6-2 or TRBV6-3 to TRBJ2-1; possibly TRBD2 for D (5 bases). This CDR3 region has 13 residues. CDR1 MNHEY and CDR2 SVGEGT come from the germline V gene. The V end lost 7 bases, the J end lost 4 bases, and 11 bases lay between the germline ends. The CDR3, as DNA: TGTGCCAGCAACGGACGGGGTTACAATGAGCAGTTCTTC. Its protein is CASNGRGYNEQFF.

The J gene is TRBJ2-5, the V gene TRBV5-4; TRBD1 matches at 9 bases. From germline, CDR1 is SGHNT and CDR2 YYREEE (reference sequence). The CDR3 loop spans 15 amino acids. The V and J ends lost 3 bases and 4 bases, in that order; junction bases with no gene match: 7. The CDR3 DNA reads TGTGCCAGCAGCTCGGAACAGGGGGCGCGAGAGACCCAGTACTTC. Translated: CASSSEQGARETQYF. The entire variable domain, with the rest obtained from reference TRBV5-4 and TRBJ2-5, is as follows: ETGVTQSPTHLIKTRGQQVTLRCSSQSGHNTVSWYQQALGQGPQFIFQYYREEENGRGNFPPRFSGLQFPNYSSELNVNALELDDSALYLCASSSEQGARETQYFGPGTRLLVL.

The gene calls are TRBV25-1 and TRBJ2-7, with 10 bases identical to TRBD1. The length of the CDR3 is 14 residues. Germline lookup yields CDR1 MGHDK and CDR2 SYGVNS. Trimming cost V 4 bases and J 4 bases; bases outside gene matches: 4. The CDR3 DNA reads TGTGCCAGCAGTGGGGCGGGACAGGGGTACGAGCAGTACTTC. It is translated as CASSGAGQGYEQYF.

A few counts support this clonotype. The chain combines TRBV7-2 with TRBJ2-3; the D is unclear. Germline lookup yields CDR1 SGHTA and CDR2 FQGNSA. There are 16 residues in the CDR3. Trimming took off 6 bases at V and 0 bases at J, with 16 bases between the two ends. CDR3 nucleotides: TGTGCCAGCAGTATGGGGTTCAAGTCTAGCACAGATACGCAGTATTTT. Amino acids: CASSMGFKSSTDTQYF.

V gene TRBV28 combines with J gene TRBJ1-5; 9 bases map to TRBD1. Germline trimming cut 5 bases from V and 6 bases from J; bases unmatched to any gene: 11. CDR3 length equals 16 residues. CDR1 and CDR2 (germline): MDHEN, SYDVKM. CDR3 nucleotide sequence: TGTGCCAGCAGTACCCTTACAGGGGGCCGAGGTCAGCCCCAGCATTTT. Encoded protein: CASSTLTGGRGQPQHF.

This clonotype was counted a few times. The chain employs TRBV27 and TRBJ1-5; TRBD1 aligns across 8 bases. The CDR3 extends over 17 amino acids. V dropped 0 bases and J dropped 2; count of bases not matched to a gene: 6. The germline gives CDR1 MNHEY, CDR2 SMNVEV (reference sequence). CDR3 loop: CASSLSPDRGRNQPQHF. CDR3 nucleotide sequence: TGTGCCAGCAGTTTATCCCCAGACAGGGGCCGCAATCAGCCCCAGCATTTT.

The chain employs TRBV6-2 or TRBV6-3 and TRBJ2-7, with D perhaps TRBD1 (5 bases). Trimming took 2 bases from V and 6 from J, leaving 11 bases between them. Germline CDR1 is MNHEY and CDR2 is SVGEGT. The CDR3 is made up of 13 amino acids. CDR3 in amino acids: CASSYGAQGEQYV. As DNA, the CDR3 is TGTGCCAGCAGTTACGGGGCCCAAGGCGAGCAGTACGTC.

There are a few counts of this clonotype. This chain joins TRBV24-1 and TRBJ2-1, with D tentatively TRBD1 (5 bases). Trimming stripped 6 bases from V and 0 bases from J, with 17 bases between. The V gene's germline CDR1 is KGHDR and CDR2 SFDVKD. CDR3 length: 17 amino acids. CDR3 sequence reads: CATSRGIPRSSYNEQFF. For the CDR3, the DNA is TGTGCCACCAGTAGGGGCATCCCCAGGAGCTCCTACAATGAGCAGTTCTTC.

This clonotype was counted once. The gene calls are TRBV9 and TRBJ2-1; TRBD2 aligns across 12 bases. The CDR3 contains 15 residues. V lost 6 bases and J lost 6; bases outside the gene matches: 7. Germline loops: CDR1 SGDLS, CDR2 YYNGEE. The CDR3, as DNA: TGTGCCAGCACCACTAGCGGGAGGCTCTCCAATGAGCAGTTCTTC. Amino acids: CASTTSGRLSNEQFF.

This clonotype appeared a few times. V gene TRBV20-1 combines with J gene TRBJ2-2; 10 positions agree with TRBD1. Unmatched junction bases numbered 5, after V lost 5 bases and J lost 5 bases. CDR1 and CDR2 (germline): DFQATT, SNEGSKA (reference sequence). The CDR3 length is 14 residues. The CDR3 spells CSASGTGVTGELFF. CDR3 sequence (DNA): TGCAGTGCTTCCGGGACAGGGGTGACCGGGGAGCTGTTTTTT.

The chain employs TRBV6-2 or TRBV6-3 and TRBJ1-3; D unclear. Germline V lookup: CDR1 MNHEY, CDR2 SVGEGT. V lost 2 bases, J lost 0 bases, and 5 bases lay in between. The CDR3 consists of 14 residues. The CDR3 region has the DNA TGTGCCAGCAGTTACGAGGACTCTGGAAACACCATATATTTT. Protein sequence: CASSYEDSGNTIYF.

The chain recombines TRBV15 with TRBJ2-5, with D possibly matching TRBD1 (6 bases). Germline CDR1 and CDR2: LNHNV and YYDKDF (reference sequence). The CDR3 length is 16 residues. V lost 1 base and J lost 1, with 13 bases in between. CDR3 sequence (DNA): TGTGCCACCAGCAGAGTGATGGGGGCTGTCCAAGAGACCCAGTACTTC. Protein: CATSRVMGAVQETQYF.

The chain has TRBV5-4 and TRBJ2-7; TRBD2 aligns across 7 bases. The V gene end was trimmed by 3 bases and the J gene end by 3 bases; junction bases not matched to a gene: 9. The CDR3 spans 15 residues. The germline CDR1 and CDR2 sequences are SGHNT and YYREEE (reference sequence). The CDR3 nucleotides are TGTGCCAGCAGCTCGGGGGGAGCCTATAACTACGAGCAGTACTTC. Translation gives CASSSGGAYNYEQYF.

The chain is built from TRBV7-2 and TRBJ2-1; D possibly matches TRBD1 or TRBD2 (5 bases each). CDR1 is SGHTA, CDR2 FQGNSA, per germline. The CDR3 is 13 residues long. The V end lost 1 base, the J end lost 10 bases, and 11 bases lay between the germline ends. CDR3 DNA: TGTGCCAGCAGCTTAGGGGCCTGGGACGAGCAGTTCTTC. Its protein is CASSLGAWDEQFF.

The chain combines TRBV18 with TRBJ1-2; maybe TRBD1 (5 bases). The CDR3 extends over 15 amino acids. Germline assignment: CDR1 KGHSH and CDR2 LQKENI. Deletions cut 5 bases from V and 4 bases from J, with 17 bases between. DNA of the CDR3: TGTGCCAGCTCAAGAACCGGGGACGATCTCTATGGCTACACCTTC. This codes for CASSRTGDDLYGYTF.

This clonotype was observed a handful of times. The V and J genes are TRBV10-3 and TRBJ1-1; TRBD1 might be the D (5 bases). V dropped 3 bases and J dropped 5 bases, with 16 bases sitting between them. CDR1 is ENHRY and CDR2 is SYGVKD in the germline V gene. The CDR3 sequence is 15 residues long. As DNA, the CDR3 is TGTGCCATCAGTGAACCGCGGACGGGGGGGACTGAAGCTTTCTTT. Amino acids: CAISEPRTGGTEAFF.

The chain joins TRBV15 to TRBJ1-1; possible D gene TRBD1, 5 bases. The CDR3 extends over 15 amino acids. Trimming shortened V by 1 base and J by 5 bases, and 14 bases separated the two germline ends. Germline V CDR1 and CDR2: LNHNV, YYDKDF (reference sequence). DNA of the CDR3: TGTGCCACCAGCAGAGTAGCAGGGTGGGGGACTGAAGCTTTCTTT. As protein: CATSRVAGWGTEAFF.

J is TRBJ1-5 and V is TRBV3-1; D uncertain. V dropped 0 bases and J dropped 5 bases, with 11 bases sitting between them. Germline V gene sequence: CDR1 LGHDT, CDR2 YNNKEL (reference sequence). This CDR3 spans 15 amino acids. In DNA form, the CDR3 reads TGTGCCAGCAGCCAAGACGGCCGTCCGGATCAGCCCCAGCATTTT. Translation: CASSQDGRPDQPQHF.

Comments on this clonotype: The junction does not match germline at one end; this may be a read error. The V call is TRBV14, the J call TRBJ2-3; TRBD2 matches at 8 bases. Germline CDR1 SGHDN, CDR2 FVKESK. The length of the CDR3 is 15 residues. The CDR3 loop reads CASSYGLASTYTQYF. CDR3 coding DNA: TGTGCCAGCAGCTACGGACTAGCAAGCACATATACGCAGTATTTT.

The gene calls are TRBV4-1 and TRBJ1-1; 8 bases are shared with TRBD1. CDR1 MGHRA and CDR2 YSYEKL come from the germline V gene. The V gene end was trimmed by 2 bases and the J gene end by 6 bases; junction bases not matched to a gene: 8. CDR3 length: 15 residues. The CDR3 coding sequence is TGCGCCAGCAGCCAACCCCCAGGGGGCGTCGCTGAAGCTTTCTTT. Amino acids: CASSQPPGGVAEAFF.

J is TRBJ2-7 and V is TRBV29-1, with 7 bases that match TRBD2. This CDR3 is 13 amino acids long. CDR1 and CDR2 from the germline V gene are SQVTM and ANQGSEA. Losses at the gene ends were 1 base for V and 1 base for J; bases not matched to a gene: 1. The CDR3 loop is CSVEAGGSYEQYV. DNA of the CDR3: TGCAGCGTTGAAGCGGGAGGTTCCTACGAGCAGTACGTC.

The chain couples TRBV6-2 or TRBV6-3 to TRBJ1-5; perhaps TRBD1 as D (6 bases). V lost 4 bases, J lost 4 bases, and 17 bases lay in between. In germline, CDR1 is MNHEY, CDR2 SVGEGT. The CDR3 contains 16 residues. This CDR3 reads CASSFLRQAGNQPQHF. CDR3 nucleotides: TGTGCCAGCAGTTTCCTGCGACAGGCGGGGAATCAGCCCCAGCATTTT.

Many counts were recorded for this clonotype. The chain's CDR3 is CSVEEGPGQPQHF. The CDR3 coding sequence is TGCAGCGTTGAAGAGGGGCCGGGACAGCCCCAGCATTTT. The V call is TRBV29-1, the J call TRBJ1-5, with a weak D call TRBD1 (5 bases). Trimming took off 0 bases at V and 7 bases at J, with 10 bases between the two ends. There are 13 residues in the CDR3. In germline, CDR1 is SQVTM, CDR2 ANQGSEA.

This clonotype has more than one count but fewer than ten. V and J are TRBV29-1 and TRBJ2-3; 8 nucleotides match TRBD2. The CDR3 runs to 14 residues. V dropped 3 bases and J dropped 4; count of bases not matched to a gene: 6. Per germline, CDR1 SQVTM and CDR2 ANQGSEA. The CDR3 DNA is TGCAGCGTTGACACGGGAGGGCCCGCAGATACGCAGTATTTT. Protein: CSVDTGGPADTQYF.